This T cell receptor beta chain emerged from a study of blood T cell repertoires in COVID-19. Study as a whole: T cells, B-cell-depleted T cells, or PBMCs supplied cDNA or gDNA.

The CDR3 has 16 residues. The germline V and J ends were trimmed by 0 bases and 1 base, with 12 bases remaining between them. CDR1 LGHNA and CDR2 YSLEER come from the germline V gene. Clones were read by immunoSEQ multiplex PCR, and TCRdb kept only the in-frame ones, dropping some. The repertoire has about 410,000 clones, approximately 89% of them found once; the top ten carry roughly 1.6%. It was during active infection that Seattle patients were enrolled and then longitudinally followed. This TCR derives from a woman between 40 and 55 years old with COVID-19, enrolled during active disease. The material sequenced was peripheral blood. The genes are TRBV4-3 and TRBJ1-1; D possibly corresponds to TRBD1 (5 bases). This chain's CDR3 is CASSQDGRGWNTEAFF. The CDR3, as DNA: TGCGCCAGCAGCCAAGATGGGAGGGGCTGGAACACTGAAGCTTTCTTT.